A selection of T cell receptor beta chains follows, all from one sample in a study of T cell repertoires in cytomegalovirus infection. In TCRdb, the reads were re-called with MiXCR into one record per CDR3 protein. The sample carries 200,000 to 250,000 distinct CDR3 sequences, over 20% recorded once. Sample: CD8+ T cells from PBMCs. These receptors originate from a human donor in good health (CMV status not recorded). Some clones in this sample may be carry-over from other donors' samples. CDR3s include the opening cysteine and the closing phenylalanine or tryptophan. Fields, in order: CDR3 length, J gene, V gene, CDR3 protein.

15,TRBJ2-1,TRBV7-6,CASSSLGVSYNEQFF
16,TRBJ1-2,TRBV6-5,CASSYSVGIWGDGYTF
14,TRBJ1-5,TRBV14,CASSQEGFNQPQHF
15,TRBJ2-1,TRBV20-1,CSATHVDVVYNEQFF
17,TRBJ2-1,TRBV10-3,CAISPSEGGPQYNEQFF
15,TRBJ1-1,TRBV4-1,CASSQSPGGITEAFF
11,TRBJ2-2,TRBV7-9,CASSFNRELFF
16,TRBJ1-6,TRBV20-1,CSARDDRLSYNSPLHF
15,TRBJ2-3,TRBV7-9,CASSGRTGGKDTQYF
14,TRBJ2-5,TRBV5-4,CASSLPAEQETQYF
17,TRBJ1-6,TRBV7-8,CASSGTGTPFHNSPLHF
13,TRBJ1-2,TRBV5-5,CASSFTRVDGYTF
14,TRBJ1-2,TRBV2,CASSGLLMGYGYTF
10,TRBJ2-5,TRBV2,CATQQETQYF
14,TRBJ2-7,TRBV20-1,CSARDRKGGFEQYF
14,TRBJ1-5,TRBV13,CASSSGTANQPQHF
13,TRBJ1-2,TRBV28,CASSLGLDYGYTF
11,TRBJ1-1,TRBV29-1,CSVTRGYEAFF
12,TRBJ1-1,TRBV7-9,CATPEKNTEAFF
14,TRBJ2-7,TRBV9,CASSVGRGPDEQYF
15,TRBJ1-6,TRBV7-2,CASRIRDRVISPLHF
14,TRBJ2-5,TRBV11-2,CASSSAGGGGTQYF
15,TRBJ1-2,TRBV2,CASSEVGLGGYGYTF
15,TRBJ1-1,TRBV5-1,CASSLVTGENTEAFF
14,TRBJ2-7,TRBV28,CASSPGGARNEQYF
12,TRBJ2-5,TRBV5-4,CASSLNRETQYF
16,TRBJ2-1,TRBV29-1,CSVEDLMQTTYNEQFF
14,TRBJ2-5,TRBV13,CASSLSRGPETQYF
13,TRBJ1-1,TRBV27,CASSLHRGGEAFF
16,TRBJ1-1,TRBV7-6,CASSSNPEGANTEAFF
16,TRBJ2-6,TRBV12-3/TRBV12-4,CASSPPSPSGANVLTF
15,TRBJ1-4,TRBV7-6,CASSLGPATNEKLFF
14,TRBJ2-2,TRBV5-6,CASSLAQNTGELFF
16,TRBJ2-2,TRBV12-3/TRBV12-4,CASSLTGQTNTGELFF